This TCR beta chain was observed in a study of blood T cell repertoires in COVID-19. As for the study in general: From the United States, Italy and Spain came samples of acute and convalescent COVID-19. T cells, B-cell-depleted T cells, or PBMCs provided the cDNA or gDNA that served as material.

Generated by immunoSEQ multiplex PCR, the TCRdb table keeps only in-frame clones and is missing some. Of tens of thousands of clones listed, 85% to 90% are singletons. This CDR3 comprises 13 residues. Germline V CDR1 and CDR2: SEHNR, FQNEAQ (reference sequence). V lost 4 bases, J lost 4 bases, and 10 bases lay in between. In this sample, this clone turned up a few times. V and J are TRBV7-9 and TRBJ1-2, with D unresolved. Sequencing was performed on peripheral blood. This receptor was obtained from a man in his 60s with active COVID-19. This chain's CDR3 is CASSSSGIYGYTF. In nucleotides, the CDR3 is TGTGCCAGCAGCTCTTCGGGGATCTATGGCTACACCTTC.